This T cell receptor beta chain was profiled in a study of T cell responses to AZD1222 COVID-19 vaccine. Note on this clone: The antigen is undetermined.

V was cut by 4 bases and J by 6 bases, with 20 bases left in between. Germline loops: CDR1 SGHKS, CDR2 YYEKEE (reference sequence). CDR3 size: 16 residues. TCRdb's copy holds only in-frame clones and misses some; the assay was immunoSEQ multiplex PCR. The sample carries 120,000 or so clones, around 89% recorded once. Regarding the study as a whole: Mostly white British, mostly female donors; authors suggested clonal diversity may be underestimated. Spike-specific TCR repertoires showed rising breadth and depth after two AZD1222 doses. Among spike-specific TCRs, nearly half reportedly target unmutated variant regions.

The clonotype originates from an adult in good health. This specimen consisted of peripheral blood, obtained on day 0 of MenACWY control vaccination. This chain links TRBV5-5 with TRBJ2-1; perhaps D is TRBD1 or TRBD2 (6 bases each). The CDR3 coding sequence is TGTGCCAGCAGCGCCTATCAACAGGGACTTGGCAATGAGCAGTTCTTC. As protein: CASSAYQQGLGNEQFF.